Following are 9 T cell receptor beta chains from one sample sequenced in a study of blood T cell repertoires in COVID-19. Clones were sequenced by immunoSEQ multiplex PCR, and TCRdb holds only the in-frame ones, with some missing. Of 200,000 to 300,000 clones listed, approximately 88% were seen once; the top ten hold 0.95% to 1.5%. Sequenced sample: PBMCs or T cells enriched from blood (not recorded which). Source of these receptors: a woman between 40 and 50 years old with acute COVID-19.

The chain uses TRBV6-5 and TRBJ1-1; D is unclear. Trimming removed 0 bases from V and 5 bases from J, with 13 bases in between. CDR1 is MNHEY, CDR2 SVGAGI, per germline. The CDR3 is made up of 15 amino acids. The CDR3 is CASSYSYGRGTEAFF. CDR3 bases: TGTGCCAGCAGTTACTCGTACGGGAGAGGGACTGAAGCTTTCTTT.

CDR3 residues: CASSLTIGGRGGETQYF. Here the CDR3 DNA reads TGTGCCAGCAGTTTAACTATTGGCGGACGCGGCGGGGAGACCCAGTACTTC. V usage is TRBV28 and J usage is TRBJ2-5; D may be TRBD2 (5 bases). Germline CDR1 reads MDHEN; CDR2 reads SYDVKM. Trimming pared 2 bases from V and 5 bases from J, leaving 21 bases between. The CDR3 covers 17 residues. Complete variable domain (other parts from reference TRBV28 and TRBJ2-5): DVKVTQSSRYLVKRTGEKVFLECVQDMDHENMFWYRQDPGLGLRLIYFSYDVKMKEKGDIPEGYSVSREKKERFSLILESASTNQTSMYLCASSLTIGGRGGETQYFGPGTRLLVL.

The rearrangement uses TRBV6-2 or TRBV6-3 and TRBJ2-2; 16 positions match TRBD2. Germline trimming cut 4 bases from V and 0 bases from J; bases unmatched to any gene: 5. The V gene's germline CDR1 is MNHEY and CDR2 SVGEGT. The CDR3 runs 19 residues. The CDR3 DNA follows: TGTGCCAGCAGTTCCCCGGGACTAGCGGGAGGGTCGAACACCGGGGAGCTGTTTTTT. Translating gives CASSSPGLAGGSNTGELFF.

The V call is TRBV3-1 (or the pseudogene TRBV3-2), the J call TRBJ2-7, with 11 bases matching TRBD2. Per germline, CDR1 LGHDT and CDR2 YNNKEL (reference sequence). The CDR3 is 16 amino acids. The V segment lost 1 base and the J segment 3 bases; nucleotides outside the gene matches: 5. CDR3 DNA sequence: TGTGCCAGCAGCCAAGGACCCGGGACTAGCGGCTACGAGCAGTACTTC. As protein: CASSQGPGTSGYEQYF.

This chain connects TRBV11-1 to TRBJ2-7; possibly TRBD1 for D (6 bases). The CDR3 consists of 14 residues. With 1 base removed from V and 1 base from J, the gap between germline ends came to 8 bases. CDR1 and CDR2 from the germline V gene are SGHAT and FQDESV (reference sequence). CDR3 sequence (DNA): TGTGCCAGCAGCTTAGGACAGGTTTCCTACGAGCAGTACTTC. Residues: CASSLGQVSYEQYF. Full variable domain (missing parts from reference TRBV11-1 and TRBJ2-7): EAEVAQSPRYKITEKSQAVAFWCDPISGHATLYWYRQILGQGPELLVQFQDESVVDDSQLPKDRFSAERLKGVDSTLKIQPAELGDSAMYLCASSLGQVSYEQYFGPGTRLTVT.

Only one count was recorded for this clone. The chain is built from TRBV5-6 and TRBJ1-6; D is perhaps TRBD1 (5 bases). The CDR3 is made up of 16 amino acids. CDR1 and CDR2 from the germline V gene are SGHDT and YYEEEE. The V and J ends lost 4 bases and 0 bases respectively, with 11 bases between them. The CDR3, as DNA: TGTGCCAGCAGCGGGGCCGCCAGCTCCTATAATTCACCCCTCCACTTT. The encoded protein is CASSGAASSYNSPLHF. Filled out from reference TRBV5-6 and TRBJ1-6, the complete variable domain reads DAGVTQSPTHLIKTRGQQVTLRCSPKSGHDTVSWYQQALGQGPQFIFQYYEEEERQRGNFPDRFSGHQFPNYSSELNVNALLLGDSALYLCASSGAASSYNSPLHFGNGTRLTVT.

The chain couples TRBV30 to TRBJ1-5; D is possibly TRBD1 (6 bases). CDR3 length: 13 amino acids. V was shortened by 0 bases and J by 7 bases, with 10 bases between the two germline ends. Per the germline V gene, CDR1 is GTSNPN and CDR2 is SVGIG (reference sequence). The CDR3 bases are TGTGCCTGGAGTGTCAGGGGAGCCCAGCCCCAGCATTTT. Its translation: CAWSVRGAQPQHF.

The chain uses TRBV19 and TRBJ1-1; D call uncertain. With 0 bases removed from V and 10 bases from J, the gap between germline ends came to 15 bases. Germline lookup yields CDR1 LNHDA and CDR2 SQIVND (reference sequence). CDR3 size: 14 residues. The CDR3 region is CASSIDLEPEGAFF. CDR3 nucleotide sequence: TGTGCCAGTAGTATAGATCTGGAACCCGAGGGAGCTTTCTTT.

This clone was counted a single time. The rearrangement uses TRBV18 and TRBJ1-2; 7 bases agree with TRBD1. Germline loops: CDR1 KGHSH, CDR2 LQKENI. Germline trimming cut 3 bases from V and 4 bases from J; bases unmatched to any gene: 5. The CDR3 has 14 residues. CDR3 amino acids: CASSPRQGTYGYTF. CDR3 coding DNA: TGTGCCAGCTCACCCCGACAGGGCACCTATGGCTACACCTTC.